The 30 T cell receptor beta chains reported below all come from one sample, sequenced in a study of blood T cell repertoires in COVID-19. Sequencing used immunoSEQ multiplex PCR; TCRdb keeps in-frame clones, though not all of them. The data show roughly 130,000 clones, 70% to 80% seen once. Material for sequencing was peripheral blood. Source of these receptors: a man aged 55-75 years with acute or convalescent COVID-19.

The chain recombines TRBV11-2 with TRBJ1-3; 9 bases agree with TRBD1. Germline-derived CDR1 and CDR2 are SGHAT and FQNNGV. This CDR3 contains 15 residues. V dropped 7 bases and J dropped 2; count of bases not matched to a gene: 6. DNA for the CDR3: TGTGCCAGCACGGGACAGGGATTCGCTGGAAACACCATATATTTT. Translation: CASTGQGFAGNTIYF.

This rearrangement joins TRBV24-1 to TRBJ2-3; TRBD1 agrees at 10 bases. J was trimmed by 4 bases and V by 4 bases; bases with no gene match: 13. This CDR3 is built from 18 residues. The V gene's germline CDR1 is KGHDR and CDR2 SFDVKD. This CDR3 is CATSDPRRGQGSPDTQYF. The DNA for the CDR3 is TGTGCCACCAGTGACCCGCGGAGGGGACAGGGGAGCCCAGATACGCAGTATTTT.

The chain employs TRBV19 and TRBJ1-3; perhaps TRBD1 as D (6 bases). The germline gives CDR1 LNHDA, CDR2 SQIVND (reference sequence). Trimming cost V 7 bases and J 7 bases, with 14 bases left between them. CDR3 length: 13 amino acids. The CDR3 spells CASNTFQGNTIYF. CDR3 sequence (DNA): TGTGCCAGTAACACCTTTCAGGGGAACACCATATATTTT.

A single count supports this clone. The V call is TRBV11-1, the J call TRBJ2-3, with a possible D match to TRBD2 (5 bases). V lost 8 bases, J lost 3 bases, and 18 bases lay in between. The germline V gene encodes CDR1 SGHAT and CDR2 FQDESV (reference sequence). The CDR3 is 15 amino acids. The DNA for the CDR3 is TGTGCCAGCGCACCTGAGGGAACCCATACAGATACGCAGTATTTT. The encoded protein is CASAPEGTHTDTQYF.

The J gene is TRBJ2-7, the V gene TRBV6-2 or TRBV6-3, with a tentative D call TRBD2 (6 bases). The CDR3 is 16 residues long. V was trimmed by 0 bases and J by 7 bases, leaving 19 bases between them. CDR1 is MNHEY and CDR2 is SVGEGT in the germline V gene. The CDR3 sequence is CASSYSGRETPGEQYF. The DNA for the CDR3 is TGTGCCAGCAGTTACTCAGGACGGGAGACCCCGGGGGAGCAGTACTTC.

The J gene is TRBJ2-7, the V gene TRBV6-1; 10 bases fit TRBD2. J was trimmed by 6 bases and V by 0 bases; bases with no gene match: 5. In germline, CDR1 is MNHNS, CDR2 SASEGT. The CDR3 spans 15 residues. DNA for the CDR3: TGTGCCAGCAGTGAAGCGGCAAGCGGGAGGGGCGAGCAGTACTTC. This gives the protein CASSEAASGRGEQYF.

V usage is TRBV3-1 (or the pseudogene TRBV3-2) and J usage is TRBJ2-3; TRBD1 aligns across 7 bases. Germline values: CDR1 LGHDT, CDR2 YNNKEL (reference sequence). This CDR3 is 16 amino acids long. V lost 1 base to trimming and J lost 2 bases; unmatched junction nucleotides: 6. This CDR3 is CASSQGWDRPTDTQYF. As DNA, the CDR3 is TGTGCCAGCAGCCAAGGATGGGACAGACCCACAGATACGCAGTATTTT.

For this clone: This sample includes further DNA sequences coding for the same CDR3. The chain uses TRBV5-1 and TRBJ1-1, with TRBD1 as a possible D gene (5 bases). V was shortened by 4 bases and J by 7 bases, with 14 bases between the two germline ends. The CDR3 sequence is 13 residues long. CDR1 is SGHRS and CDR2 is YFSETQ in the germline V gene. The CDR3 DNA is TGCGCCAGCAGCCTGGGACGGAGATATGAAGCTTTCTTT. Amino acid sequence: CASSLGRRYEAFF.

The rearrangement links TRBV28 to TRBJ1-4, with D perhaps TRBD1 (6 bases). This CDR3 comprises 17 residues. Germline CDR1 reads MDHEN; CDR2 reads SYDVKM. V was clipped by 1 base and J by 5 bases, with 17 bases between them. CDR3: CASSLYRTGRPNEKLFF. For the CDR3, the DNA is TGTGCCAGCAGTTTATACCGCACAGGGCGCCCGAATGAAAAACTGTTTTTT.

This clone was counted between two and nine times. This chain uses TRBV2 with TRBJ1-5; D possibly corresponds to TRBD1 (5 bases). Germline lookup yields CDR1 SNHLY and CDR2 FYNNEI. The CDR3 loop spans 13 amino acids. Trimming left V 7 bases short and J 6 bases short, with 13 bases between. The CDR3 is CASTSGEAQPQHF. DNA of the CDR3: TGTGCCAGCACCTCGGGGGAGGCTCAGCCCCAGCATTTT.

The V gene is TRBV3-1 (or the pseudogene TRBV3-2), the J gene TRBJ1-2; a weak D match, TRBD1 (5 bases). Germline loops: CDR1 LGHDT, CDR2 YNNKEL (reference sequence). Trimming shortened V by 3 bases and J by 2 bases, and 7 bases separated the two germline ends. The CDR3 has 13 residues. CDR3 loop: CASSHRQNYGYTF. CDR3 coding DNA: TGTGCCAGCAGCCACCGACAGAACTATGGCTACACCTTC.

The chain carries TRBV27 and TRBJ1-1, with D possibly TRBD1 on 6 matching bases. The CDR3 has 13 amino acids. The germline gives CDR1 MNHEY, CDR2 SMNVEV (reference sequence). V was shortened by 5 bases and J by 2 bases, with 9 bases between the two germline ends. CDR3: CASSEGVNTEAFF. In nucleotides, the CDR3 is TGTGCCAGCAGTGAGGGGGTCAACACTGAAGCTTTCTTT.

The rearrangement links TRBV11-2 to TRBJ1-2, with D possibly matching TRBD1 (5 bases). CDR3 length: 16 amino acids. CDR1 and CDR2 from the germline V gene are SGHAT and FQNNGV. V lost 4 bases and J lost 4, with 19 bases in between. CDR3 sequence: CASSSGRVYWTYGYTF. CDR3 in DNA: TGTGCCAGCAGCTCCGGCAGGGTTTACTGGACCTATGGCTACACCTTC.

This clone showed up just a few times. CDR3 DNA: TGTGCCAGTAGTCCCCGCACTAGCGCTGTAACCTACGAGCAGTACTTC. As protein: CASSPRTSAVTYEQYF. The V and J genes are TRBV19 and TRBJ2-7; 7 nucleotides line up with TRBD2. The CDR3 runs to 16 residues. After removal of 5 bases from V and 2 bases from J, the junction contained 12 bases not matched to a gene. Germline CDR1 reads LNHDA; CDR2 reads SQIVND (reference sequence).

The CDR3 region is CASSFSGRAGTDTQYF. Here the CDR3 DNA reads TGTGCCAGCAGCTTTAGCGGGAGGGCCGGCACAGATACGCAGTATTTT. The chain links TRBV7-3 to TRBJ2-3, with TRBD2 identical over 11 bases. Per germline, CDR1 SGHTA and CDR2 FQGTGA. After removal of 3 bases from V and 1 base from J, the junction contained 3 bases not matched to a gene. The length of the CDR3 is 16 residues.

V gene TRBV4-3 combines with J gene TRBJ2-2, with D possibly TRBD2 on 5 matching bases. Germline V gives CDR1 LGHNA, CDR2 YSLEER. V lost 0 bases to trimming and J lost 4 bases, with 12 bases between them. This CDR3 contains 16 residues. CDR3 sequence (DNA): TGCGCCAGCAGCCAAGATCTTGAAGGGAGCACCGGGGAGCTGTTTTTT. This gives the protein CASSQDLEGSTGELFF.

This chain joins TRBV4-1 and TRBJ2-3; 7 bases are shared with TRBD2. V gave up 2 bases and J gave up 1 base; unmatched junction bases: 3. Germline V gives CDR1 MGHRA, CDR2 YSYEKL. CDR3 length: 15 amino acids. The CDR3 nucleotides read TGCGCCAGCAGCCAACTCGGACTAGGCACAGATACGCAGTATTTT. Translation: CASSQLGLGTDTQYF.

CDR3 sequence reads: CASRDTGMQETQYF. DNA of the CDR3: TGTGCCAGCAGGGATACAGGGATGCAAGAGACCCAGTACTTC. This chain uses TRBV7-9 with TRBJ2-5; D is possibly TRBD1 (6 bases). The CDR3 runs 14 residues. Between the trimmed V and J ends, which lost 6 bases and 2 bases, there was a span of 13 bases. The V gene's germline CDR1 is SEHNR and CDR2 FQNEAQ (reference sequence). The full variable domain, with the rest looked up from reference TRBV7-9 and TRBJ2-5, is DTGVSQNPRHKITKRGQNVTFRCDPISEHNRLYWYRQTLGQGPEFLTYFQNEAQLEKSRLLSDRFSAERPKGSFSTLEIQRTEQGDSAMYLCASRDTGMQETQYFGPGTRLLVL.

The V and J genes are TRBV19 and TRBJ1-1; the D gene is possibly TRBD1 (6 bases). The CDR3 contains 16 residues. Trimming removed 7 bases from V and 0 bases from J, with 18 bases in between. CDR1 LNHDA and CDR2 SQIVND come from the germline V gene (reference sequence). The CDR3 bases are TGTGCCAGTACGTCGAGGGGGGGGCTAATGAACACTGAAGCTTTCTTT. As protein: CASTSRGGLMNTEAFF.

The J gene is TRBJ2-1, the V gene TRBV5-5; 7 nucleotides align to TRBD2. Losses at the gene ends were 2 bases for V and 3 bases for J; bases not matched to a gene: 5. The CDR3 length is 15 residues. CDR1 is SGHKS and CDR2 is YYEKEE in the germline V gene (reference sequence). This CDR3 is CASSLELASYNEQFF. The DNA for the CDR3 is TGTGCCAGCAGCTTAGAACTAGCGAGCTACAATGAGCAGTTCTTC.

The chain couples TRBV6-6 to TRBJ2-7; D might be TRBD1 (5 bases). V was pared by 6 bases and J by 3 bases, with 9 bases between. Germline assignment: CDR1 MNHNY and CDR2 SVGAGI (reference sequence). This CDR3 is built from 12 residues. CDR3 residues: CASSTDSYEQYF. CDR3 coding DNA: TGTGCCAGCAGCACCGACAGCTACGAGCAGTACTTC.

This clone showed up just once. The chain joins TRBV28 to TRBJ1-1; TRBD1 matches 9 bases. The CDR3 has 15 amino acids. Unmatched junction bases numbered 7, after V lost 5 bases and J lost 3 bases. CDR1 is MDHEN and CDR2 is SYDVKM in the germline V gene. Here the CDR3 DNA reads TGTGCCAGCAGTACAGGGGGCCTATCGGACACTGAAGCTTTCTTT. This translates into CASSTGGLSDTEAFF.

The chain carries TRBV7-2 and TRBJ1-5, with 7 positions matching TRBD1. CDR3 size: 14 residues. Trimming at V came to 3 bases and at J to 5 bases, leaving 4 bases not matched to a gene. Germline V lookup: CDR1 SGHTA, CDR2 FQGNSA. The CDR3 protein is CASSFYDRDQPQHF. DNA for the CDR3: TGTGCCAGCAGCTTTTACGACAGGGATCAGCCCCAGCATTTT.

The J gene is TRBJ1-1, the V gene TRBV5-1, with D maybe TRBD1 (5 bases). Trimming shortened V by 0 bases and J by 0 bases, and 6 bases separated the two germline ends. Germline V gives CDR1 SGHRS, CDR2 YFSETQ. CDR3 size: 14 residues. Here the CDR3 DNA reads TGCGCCAGCAGCTTGGGACAGATGAACACTGAAGCTTTCTTT. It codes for CASSLGQMNTEAFF.

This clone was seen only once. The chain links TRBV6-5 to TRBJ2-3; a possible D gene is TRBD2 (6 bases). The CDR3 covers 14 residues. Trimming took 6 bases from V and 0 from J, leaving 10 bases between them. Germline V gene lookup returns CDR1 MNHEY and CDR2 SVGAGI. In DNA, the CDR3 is TGTGCCAGCAGGCTAGCGACTAGCACAGATACGCAGTATTTT. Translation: CASRLATSTDTQYF.

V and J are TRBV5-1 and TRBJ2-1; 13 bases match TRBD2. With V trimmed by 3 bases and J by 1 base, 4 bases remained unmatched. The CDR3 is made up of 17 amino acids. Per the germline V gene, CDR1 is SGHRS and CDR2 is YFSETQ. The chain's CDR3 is CASSSGLAGPSYNEQFF. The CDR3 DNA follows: TGCGCCAGCAGCTCGGGACTAGCGGGGCCTTCCTACAATGAGCAGTTCTTC.

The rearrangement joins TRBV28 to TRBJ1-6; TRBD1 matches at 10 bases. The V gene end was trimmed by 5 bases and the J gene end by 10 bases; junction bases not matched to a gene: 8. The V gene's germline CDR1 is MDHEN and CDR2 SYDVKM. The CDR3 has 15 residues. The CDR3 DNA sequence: TGTGCCAGCAGTGCTCGACAGGGGGCTTACTCACCCCTCCACTTT. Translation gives CASSARQGAYSPLHF.

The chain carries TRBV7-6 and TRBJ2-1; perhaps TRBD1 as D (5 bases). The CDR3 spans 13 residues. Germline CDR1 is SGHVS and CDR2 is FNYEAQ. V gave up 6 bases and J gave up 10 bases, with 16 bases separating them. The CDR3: CASSAAGHREQFF. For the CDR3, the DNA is TGTGCCAGCAGTGCCGCCGGCCACAGGGAGCAGTTCTTC.

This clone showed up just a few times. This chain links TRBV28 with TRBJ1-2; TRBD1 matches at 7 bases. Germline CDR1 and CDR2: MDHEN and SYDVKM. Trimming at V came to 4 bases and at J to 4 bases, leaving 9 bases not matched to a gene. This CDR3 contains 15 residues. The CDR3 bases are TGTGCCAGCAGTTCCGGACAGGTGGTTGCCTATGGCTACACCTTC. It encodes CASSSGQVVAYGYTF.

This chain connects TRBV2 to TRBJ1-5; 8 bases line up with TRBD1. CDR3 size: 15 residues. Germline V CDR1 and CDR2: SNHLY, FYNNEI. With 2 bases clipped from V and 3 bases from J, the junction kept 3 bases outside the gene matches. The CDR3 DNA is TGTGCCAGCAGTGAAAAGACAGGGGACAATCAGCCCCAGCATTTT. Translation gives CASSEKTGDNQPQHF.